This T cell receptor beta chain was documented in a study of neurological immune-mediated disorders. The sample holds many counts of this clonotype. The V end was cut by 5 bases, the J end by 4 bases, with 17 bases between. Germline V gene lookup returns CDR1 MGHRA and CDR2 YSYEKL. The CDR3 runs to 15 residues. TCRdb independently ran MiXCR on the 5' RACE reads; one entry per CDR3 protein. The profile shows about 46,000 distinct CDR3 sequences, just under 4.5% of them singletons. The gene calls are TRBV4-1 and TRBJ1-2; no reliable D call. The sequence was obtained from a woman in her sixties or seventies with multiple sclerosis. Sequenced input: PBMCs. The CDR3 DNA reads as TGCGCCAGCAGCATATCGGAGGGAGAAAGCTATGGCTACACCTTC. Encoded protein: CASSISEGESYGYTF.